This is a list of T cell receptor beta chains from one sample in a study of OX40 agonist ivuxolimab in advanced cancers. The repertoire was sequenced with immunoSEQ multiplex PCR; TCRdb's copy has only in-frame clones and lacks some. The profile shows approximately 22,000 clones, nearly 90% of them singletons. The specimen comprised CD4+ or CD8+ T cells sorted from blood, sampled in a trial of the OX40 agonist ivuxolimab. These receptor sequences come from an adult with an advanced solid tumor such as melanoma, head and neck, liver or kidney cancer. The CDR3 runs from the conserved cysteine through the conserved F or W. The D gene is left open where the match is weak. Size values are once, few and many counts, or a class for expanded clones, and some rows have none.

j_call: TRBJ2-1; d_call: TRBD1; v_call: TRBV27; clone_size: few; cdr3_aa: CASSARDRGSFF; cdr3_nt: TGTGCCAGCAGTGCACGGGACAGGGGGTCGTTCTTC
j_call: TRBJ2-1; d_call: -; v_call: TRBV5-1; clone_size: large; cdr3_aa: CASSLRQGSDNEQFF; cdr3_nt: TGCGCCAGCAGCTTGCGGCAGGGGAGCGACAATGAGCAGTTCTTC
j_call: TRBJ2-7; d_call: -; v_call: TRBV4-1; clone_size: -; cdr3_aa: CASSQSTGEQYF; cdr3_nt: TGCGCCAGCAGCCAGAGCACCGGCGAGCAGTACTTC
j_call: TRBJ1-5; d_call: -; v_call: TRBV15; clone_size: -; cdr3_aa: CATSAQGSRQPQHF; cdr3_nt: TGTGCCACCAGCGCCCAAGGGTCCCGCCAGCCCCAGCATTTT
j_call: TRBJ2-3; d_call: TRBD2; v_call: TRBV6-4; clone_size: -; cdr3_aa: CASRRLAGTDTQYF; cdr3_nt: TGTGCCAGCAGGAGACTAGCGGGTACAGATACGCAGTATTTT
j_call: TRBJ2-7; d_call: -; v_call: TRBV10-2; clone_size: -; cdr3_aa: CASSHRSRPGEQYF; cdr3_nt: TGCGCCAGCAGTCACAGGAGTCGCCCGGGCGAGCAGTACTTC
j_call: TRBJ1-5; d_call: -; v_call: TRBV27; clone_size: -; cdr3_aa: CASSTGNQPQHF; cdr3_nt: TGTGCCAGCAGTACAGGGAATCAGCCCCAGCATTTT
j_call: TRBJ2-5; d_call: -; v_call: TRBV5-6; clone_size: -; cdr3_aa: CASSLSGLGETQYF; cdr3_nt: TGTGCCAGCAGCTTGTCAGGCCTGGGGGAGACCCAGTACTTC
j_call: TRBJ2-3; d_call: TRBD2; v_call: TRBV5-1; clone_size: -; cdr3_aa: CASSLKPPGLAGTDTQYF; cdr3_nt: TGCGCCAGCAGCTTGAAACCCCCGGGACTAGCGGGAACAGATACGCAGTATTTT
j_call: TRBJ2-1; d_call: TRBD2; v_call: TRBV9; clone_size: -; cdr3_aa: CASSPAGLAGVGEQFF; cdr3_nt: TGTGCCAGCAGCCCCGCGGGACTAGCGGGAGTAGGTGAGCAGTTCTTC